This passage covers 8 T cell receptor beta chains from one sample sequenced in a study of T cells in Graves' hyperthyroidism and ophthalmopathy. From RNA transcripts, TCR beta CDR3 regions were amplified. With the HTBI primer set, the TCR CDR3 went through a first round of RT-PCR. TCRdb reanalysed the multiplex PCR reads using MiXCR and keeps one entry per CDR3 protein. The table shows around 340,000 distinct CDR3 sequences, with about 17% occurring only once. The sequenced sample consisted of blood. The receptors were sampled from a young woman with Graves' hyperthyroidism that later progressed to Graves' ophthalmopathy.

A few counts support this clonotype. This chain connects TRBV6-1 to TRBJ2-7; TRBD1 aligns across 8 bases. Germline CDR1 and CDR2: MNHNS and SASEGT. The CDR3 extends over 15 amino acids. V gave up 2 bases and J gave up 2 bases; unmatched junction bases: 5. The CDR3 nucleotides read TGTGCCAGCAGTGAACAGGACAGGGTCACCTACGAGCAGTACTTC. Its translation: CASSEQDRVTYEQYF.

This clonotype was seen only a few times. The rearrangement uses TRBV5-1 and TRBJ1-1; D not certain. The CDR3 has 13 residues. Germline CDR1 SGHRS, CDR2 YFSETQ. V lost 6 bases and J 1 base, leaving 10 bases between the germline ends. For the CDR3, the DNA is TGCGCCAGCAAAGTCATGGGGAACACTGAAGCTTTCTTT. This codes for CASKVMGNTEAFF. Full variable domain (outside the CDR3, taken from reference TRBV5-1 and TRBJ1-1): KAGVTQTPRYLIKTRGQQVTLSCSPISGHRSVSWYQQTPGQGLQFLFEYFSETQRNKGNFPGRFSGRQFSNSRSEMNVSTLELGDSALYLCASKVMGNTEAFFGQGTRLTVV.

This clonotype has only a few counts. A much larger clone differs from this one at a single base, so this may be a read error. The chain recombines TRBV18 with TRBJ2-3; maybe TRBD2 (6 bases). Per germline, CDR1 KGHSH and CDR2 LQKENI. The V gene lost 3 bases and the J gene lost 0 bases, with 10 bases spanning the gap. The CDR3 is 15 amino acids. The CDR3, as DNA: TGTGCCAGCTCACCGCTCCGGGGGAGCACAGATACGCAGTATTTT. Translated, it gives CASSPLRGSTDTQYF.

This clonotype was seen a few times. The rearrangement joins TRBV25-1 to TRBJ2-2, with no clear D. With 6 bases removed from V and 9 bases from J, the gap between germline ends came to 14 bases. CDR1 is MGHDK and CDR2 is SYGVNS in the germline V gene. The CDR3 runs to 13 residues. CDR3 loop: CASSPRSSRELFF. The CDR3 coding sequence is TGTGCCAGCAGCCCCCGGTCCAGCCGGGAGCTGTTTTTT. The variable domain in full, completed from reference TRBV25-1 and TRBJ2-2, reads EADIYQTPRYLVIGTGKKITLECSQTMGHDKMYWYQQDPGMELHLIHYSYGVNSTEKGDLSSESTVSRIRTEHFPLTLESARPSHTSQYLCASSPRSSRELFFGEGSRLTVL.

This clonotype was picked up many times. This chain links TRBV20-1 with TRBJ1-1; unclear D gene. The germline V gene has CDR1 DFQATT and CDR2 SNEGSKA (reference sequence). This CDR3 contains 13 residues. V lost 6 bases, J lost 0 bases, and 11 bases lay in between. As DNA, the CDR3 is TGCAGTGCGAAAACGACGGTGAACACTGAAGCTTTCTTT. This gives the protein CSAKTTVNTEAFF.

The CDR3: CASSPPGTALSNTGELFF. The CDR3 DNA sequence: TGTGCCAGCAGTCCCCCTGGGACAGCACTCTCGAACACCGGGGAGCTGTTTTTT. J is TRBJ2-2 and V is TRBV27; 7 positions agree with TRBD1. Germline V gene data show CDR1 as MNHEY and CDR2 as SMNVEV (reference sequence). The junction had 12 bases not matched to a gene; V was cut back by 5 bases and J by 0 bases. The CDR3 is 18 residues long.

This clonotype was counted ten times or more. The rearrangement links TRBV29-1 to TRBJ2-5, with D possibly matching TRBD2 (5 bases). Trimming cost V 3 bases and J 5 bases, with 19 bases left between them. The CDR3 is 15 residues long. Germline V gene sequence: CDR1 SQVTM, CDR2 ANQGSEA. The CDR3 DNA sequence: TGCAGCGTTGACGGGCCCCCCAGCGGTGTGGAGACCCAGTACTTC. Translating gives CSVDGPPSGVETQYF.

There are a few counts of this clonotype. The J gene is TRBJ1-5, the V gene TRBV19; D gene unclear. Germline V gene lookup returns CDR1 LNHDA and CDR2 SQIVND (reference sequence). CDR3 length equals 14 residues. V was trimmed by 4 bases and J by 3 bases, leaving 10 bases between them. The CDR3 loop is CASSTRTYNQPQHF. The CDR3 DNA reads TGTGCCAGTAGTACTCGGACCTACAATCAGCCCCAGCATTTT.